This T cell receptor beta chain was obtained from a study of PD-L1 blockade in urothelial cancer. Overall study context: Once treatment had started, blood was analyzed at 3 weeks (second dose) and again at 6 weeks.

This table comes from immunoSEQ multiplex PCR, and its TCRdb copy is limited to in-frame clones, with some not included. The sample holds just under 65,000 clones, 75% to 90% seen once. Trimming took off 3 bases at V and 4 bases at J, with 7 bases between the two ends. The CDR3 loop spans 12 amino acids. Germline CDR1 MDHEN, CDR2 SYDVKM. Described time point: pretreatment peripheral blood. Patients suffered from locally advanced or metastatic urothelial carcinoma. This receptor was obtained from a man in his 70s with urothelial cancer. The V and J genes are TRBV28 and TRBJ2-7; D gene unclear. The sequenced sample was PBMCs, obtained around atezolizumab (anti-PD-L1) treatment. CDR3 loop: CASSFSGYEQYF. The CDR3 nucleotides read TGTGCCAGCAGTTTTTCAGGATACGAGCAGTACTTC. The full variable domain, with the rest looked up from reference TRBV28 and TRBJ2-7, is DVKVTQSSRYLVKRTGEKVFLECVQDMDHENMFWYRQDPGLGLRLIYFSYDVKMKEKGDIPEGYSVSREKKERFSLILESASTNQTSMYLCASSFSGYEQYFGPGTRLTVT.